This TCR beta chain emerged from a study of Ad26.COV2.S vaccination and SARS-CoV-2 variants. Study overall: Donor had been placed in the Ad26.COV2.S arm of the COV1001 trial.

Study-wide results and limits: Placebo and vaccine recipients had non-spike TCR breadth that was similar.

Trimming took 0 bases from V and 2 from J, leaving 7 bases between them. Germline CDR1 is SGHKS and CDR2 is YYEKEE (reference sequence). This CDR3 has 14 residues. Details on this clone: Its antigen is as yet unknown.

Repertoires were generated with immunoSEQ multiplex PCR, while TCRdb's copy carries only in-frame clones and drops some. The sample has hundreds of thousands of clones; approximately 90% are singletons. Noted treatment: 19 received Ad26.COV2.S at low or high dose, single or two shots; about 5 received placebo; per-sample allocation not given. Sampling took place 63 days after the first vaccine or placebo injection. The source of this sequence is a person between 18 and 65 years old who received the Ad26.COV2.S COVID-19 vaccine or a placebo. Specimen: peripheral blood, collected in a trial of Ad26.COV2.S vaccine versus placebo. The V gene is TRBV5-5, the J gene TRBJ2-3, with D hard to call. CDR3 protein: CASSLAHNTDTQYF. The CDR3 DNA is TGTGCCAGCAGCTTGGCCCACAACACAGATACGCAGTATTTT.